This TCR beta chain emerged from a study of blood T cell repertoires in COVID-19. The wider study: Samples came from the United States, Italy and Spain, spanning acute and convalescent COVID-19. The cDNA or gDNA used as material had been derived from T cells, B-cell-depleted T cells, or PBMCs.

In the authors' methods: Reference gene primers were amplified, and this amplification served to estimate nucleated cell counts. TCRdb's table, derived via immunoSEQ multiplex PCR, lists solely in-frame clones and lacks some. D and trimming were read from the DNA, whereas the V and J calls and clone size are those reported in that table. The sample contains some 150,000 clones, 80% to 85% of which appear only once. CDR3 length: 17 amino acids. Germline values: CDR1 MDHEN, CDR2 SYDVKM. V shed 0 bases, J shed 0 bases, and the junction held 4 bases outside the gene matches. Sequencing was performed on peripheral blood. The sequence was obtained from a woman aged 60-70 years with acute or convalescent COVID-19. V and J are TRBV28 and TRBJ2-7; 11 bases are shared with TRBD1. CDR3 sequence (DNA): TGTGCCAGCAGTTTATGGCCCGGGACAGGGGGCTCCTACGAGCAGTACTTC. Protein product: CASSLWPGTGGSYEQYF.